Listed below are T cell receptor beta chains from one sample, sequenced in a study of T cell responses to AZD1222 COVID-19 vaccine. Measured with immunoSEQ multiplex PCR; TCRdb has only the in-frame clones, and not every one. Of over 100,000 clones listed, approximately 88% are singletons. Sequenced here: peripheral blood, sampled on day 0 of AZD1222 vaccination. These receptors were collected from an adult in good health. The CDR3 runs from the conserved cysteine through the conserved F or W. D genes are given only for firm matches. A clone size is listed for some rows: how often the clone was seen (once, few, many), or a class if it is expanded.

abundance | j_gene | v_gene | d_gene | CDR3aa | CDR3nt
- | TRBJ1-2 | TRBV5-1 | - | CASSLAYGSAYGYTF | TGCGCCAGCAGCTTGGCCTACGGATCGGCTTATGGCTACACCTTC
- | TRBJ1-5 | TRBV5-6 | - | CASSFSGNQPQHF | TGTGCCAGCAGCTTCTCGGGGAATCAGCCCCAGCATTTT
- | TRBJ2-5 | TRBV5-8 | - | CASSLGQIGGGETQYF | TGTGCCAGCAGCTTGGGGCAGATTGGAGGTGGGGAGACCCAGTACTTC
- | TRBJ2-1 | TRBV24-1 | - | CATSPSGNEQFF | TGTGCCACCAGTCCAAGTGGGAATGAGCAGTTCTTC
- | TRBJ1-1 | TRBV7-9 | TRBD1 | CASSITGTGKTEAFF | TGTGCCAGCAGCATAACCGGGACAGGGAAAACTGAAGCTTTCTTT
- | TRBJ1-6 | TRBV11-2 | - | CASSLDGGSTNSPLHF | TGTGCCAGCAGCTTAGATGGCGGGAGCACGAATTCACCCCTCCACTTT
- | TRBJ1-4 | TRBV19 | - | CASSRHGAVAATNEKLFF | TGTGCCAGTAGTCGACATGGGGCAGTAGCCGCAACTAATGAAAAACTGTTTTTT
- | TRBJ2-1 | TRBV7-9 | TRBD2 | CASSPGTSVHTSNEQFF | TGTGCCAGCAGCCCTGGGACTAGCGTCCATACTTCCAATGAGCAGTTCTTC
once | TRBJ1-5 | TRBV7-8 | - | CASSLEVGYSNQPQHF | TGTGCCAGCAGCTTAGAGGTGGGCTATAGCAATCAGCCCCAGCATTTT
- | TRBJ1-6 | TRBV7-2 | TRBD1 | CASSSRGAYNSPLHF | TGTGCCAGCAGCTCCAGGGGGGCCTATAATTCACCCCTCCACTTT
once | TRBJ1-1 | TRBV29-1 | - | CSVQRTSGNTEAFF | TGCAGCGTCCAGAGGACATCGGGGAACACTGAAGCTTTCTTT
- | TRBJ2-6 | TRBV27 | - | CASSYVPPNVLTF | TGTGCCAGCAGCTACGTACCCCCCAACGTCCTGACTTTC
- | TRBJ2-7 | TRBV4-3 | - | CASSQDGQSSYEQYF | TGCGCCAGCAGCCAAGATGGGCAGAGCTCCTACGAGCAGTACTTC
- | TRBJ1-2 | TRBV19 | TRBD1 | CASSSTGTGSGLNGYTF | TGTGCCAGTAGTAGCACCGGGACAGGGTCAGGGTTGAATGGCTACACCTTC
- | TRBJ1-1 | TRBV28 | - | CASSLLVGVQSRAFF | TGTGCCAGCAGTTTATTGGTGGGGGTCCAGTCCCGAGCTTTCTTT
- | TRBJ1-1 | TRBV18 | - | CASSPLTVNTEAFF | TGTGCCAGCTCACCGCTGACAGTAAACACTGAAGCTTTCTTT
- | TRBJ2-6 | TRBV18 | - | CASSGTGTGANVLTF | TGTGCCAGCTCAGGAACAGGGACCGGGGCCAACGTCCTGACTTTC
few | TRBJ1-2 | TRBV3-1/TRBV3-2 | - | CASSQDGIGGYTF | TGTGCCAGCAGCCAAGACGGGATCGGCGGCTACACCTTC
- | TRBJ2-7 | TRBV5-1 | - | CASSLDQDLYEQYF | TGCGCCAGCAGCTTGGACCAGGATCTCTACGAGCAGTACTTC
once | TRBJ2-2 | TRBV5-4 | TRBD1 | CASSLEQGAGELFF | TGTGCCAGCAGCTTGGAGCAGGGGGCCGGGGAGCTGTTTTTT
- | TRBJ2-1 | TRBV7-2 | - | CASSYGRDNEQFF | TGTGCCAGCAGCTACGGACGCGACAATGAGCAGTTCTTC
once | TRBJ2-5 | TRBV4-3 | TRBD2 | CASSQFYGIAGEREETQYF | TGCGCCAGCAGCCAATTTTACGGTATAGCGGGAGAAAGGGAAGAGACCCAGTACTTC
- | TRBJ2-1 | TRBV3-1/TRBV3-2 | - | CASSLTPSSYNEQFF | TGTGCCAGCAGCCTTACCCCATCCTCCTACAATGAGCAGTTCTTC
- | TRBJ2-1 | TRBV6-6 | - | CASRRTENEQFF | TGTGCCAGCAGAAGGACTGAGAATGAGCAGTTCTTC
- | TRBJ2-3 | TRBV9 | - | CASSVVQTSPITDTQYF | TGTGCCAGCAGCGTAGTACAGACTAGTCCTATCACAGATACGCAGTATTTT
- | TRBJ1-3 | TRBV18 | - | CASSPPPGLGNTIYF | TGTGCCAGCTCACCACCTCCAGGGCTTGGAAACACCATATATTTT
- | TRBJ2-2 | TRBV4-3 | - | CASSQGSSGELFF | TGCGCCAGCAGCCAAGGTTCGTCCGGGGAGCTGTTTTTT
- | TRBJ2-3 | TRBV5-1 | - | CASSFWPADTQYF | TGCGCCAGCAGCTTCTGGCCCGCAGATACGCAGTATTTT
once | TRBJ1-2 | TRBV6-5 | - | CAGGTAGAGYTF | TGTGCCGGCGGGACGGCCGGGGCGGGCTACACCTTC